This is a list of T cell receptor beta chains from one sample in a study of blood T cell repertoires in COVID-19. Data came from immunoSEQ multiplex PCR; TCRdb stores just in-frame clones and leaves some out. The sample has about 90,000 clones; approximately 88% are singletons. The sample taken for sequencing was peripheral blood. These receptors were taken from a woman in her seventies with acute or convalescent COVID-19. CDR3s include the opening cysteine and the closing phenylalanine or tryptophan. A D gene is named only where the DNA matches it firmly. Only some rows state a clone size, as once, few, many or a class for expanded clones.

few,NA,TRBJ2-7,TRBV19,CASSLGSNYEQYF,TGTGCCAGTAGTCTGGGCAGCAACTACGAGCAGTACTTC
NA,TRBD1,TRBJ1-5,TRBV15,CATSSRQGASGQPQHF,TGTGCCACCAGCTCCAGACAGGGGGCGTCCGGGCAGCCCCAGCATTTT
NA,NA,TRBJ2-2,TRBV19,CAIRTNRNTGELFF,TGTGCCATCCGGACTAACAGAAACACCGGGGAGCTGTTTTTT
few,TRBD1,TRBJ1-1,TRBV10-3,CAITQGADTEAFF,TGTGCCATCACCCAGGGGGCCGACACTGAAGCTTTCTTT
NA,TRBD1,TRBJ1-1,TRBV27,CATLGQGATEAFF,TGTGCCACCCTAGGACAGGGGGCGACTGAAGCTTTCTTT
NA,NA,TRBJ1-1,TRBV5-1,CASSNPGPGGLGTEAFF,TGCGCCAGCAGCAACCCGGGACCGGGGGGGTTGGGGACTGAAGCTTTCTTT
NA,TRBD1,TRBJ1-2,TRBV6-5,CASHPTTGNMAGYTF,TGTGCCAGCCACCCAACGACAGGGAATATGGCTGGCTACACCTTC
NA,TRBD1,TRBJ2-2,TRBV28,CASSGQGNTGELFF,TGTGCCAGCAGTGGACAGGGGAACACCGGGGAGCTGTTTTTT
once,TRBD2,TRBJ2-5,TRBV18,CASSPRPMTSWETQYF,TGTGCCAGCTCACCCAGACCGATGACTAGCTGGGAGACCCAGTACTTC
NA,NA,TRBJ1-5,TRBV27,CASSFRGGNQPQHF,TGTGCCAGCAGTTTTCGGGGGGGGAATCAGCCCCAGCATTTT
NA,TRBD1,TRBJ2-7,TRBV10-1,CASSESGQGRGHNSYEQYF,TGCGCCAGCAGTGAGTCCGGACAGGGCAGGGGACACAATTCCTACGAGCAGTACTTC
NA,NA,TRBJ2-1,TRBV5-8,CASRLTGVNEQFF,TGTGCCAGCAGACTGACAGGTGTCAATGAGCAGTTCTTC
NA,NA,TRBJ1-4,TRBV19,CASRRGLNEKLFF,TGTGCCAGTAGACGGGGTTTAAATGAAAAACTGTTTTTT
NA,TRBD2,TRBJ2-5,TRBV2,CASSEFQRGQETQYF,TGTGCCAGCAGTGAGTTCCAGCGGGGCCAAGAGACCCAGTACTTC
NA,NA,TRBJ2-1,TRBV3-1/TRBV3-2,CASSRAELEQFF,TGTGCCAGCAGCCGCGCGGAATTAGAGCAGTTCTTC
NA,NA,TRBJ1-1,TRBV18,CASSPILADSEAFF,TGTGCCAGCTCACCAATTTTGGCGGACTCTGAAGCTTTCTTT
NA,NA,TRBJ1-4,TRBV30,CAWSRTGSEKLFF,TGTGCCTGGAGTAGAACAGGGAGTGAAAAACTGTTTTTT
NA,TRBD1,TRBJ1-2,TRBV18,CASSGTGQNYGYTF,TGTGCCAGCTCAGGGACAGGGCAGAACTATGGCTACACCTTC
once,TRBD1,TRBJ1-1,TRBV14,CASSQWGQGMNTEAFF,TGTGCCAGCAGCCAGTGGGGACAGGGGATGAACACTGAAGCTTTCTTT
NA,TRBD2,TRBJ2-7,TRBV6-5,CASSYSSAGGREQYF,TGTGCCAGCAGTTACTCGAGTGCGGGAGGTCGCGAGCAGTACTTC
NA,NA,TRBJ1-1,TRBV5-1,CASRVGPNTEAFF,TGCGCCAGCCGAGTGGGCCCGAACACTGAAGCTTTCTTT
NA,NA,TRBJ1-2,TRBV28,CASTSGVGTNYGYTF,TGTGCCAGCACGTCGGGAGTCGGGACTAACTATGGCTACACCTTC
once,TRBD1,TRBJ1-6,TRBV18,CASSPLEGASYNSPLHF,TGTGCCAGCTCACCGCTCGAGGGGGCATCCTATAATTCACCCCTCCACTTT
NA,TRBD1,TRBJ2-1,TRBV4-1,CASSQTGASYNEQFF,TGCGCCAGCAGCCAAACAGGGGCGTCCTACAATGAGCAGTTCTTC
NA,TRBD1,TRBJ1-4,TRBV30,CAWSGQGFTTNEKLFF,TGTGCCTGGAGTGGACAGGGGTTCACGACTAATGAAAAACTGTTTTTT
NA,NA,TRBJ2-1,TRBV29-1,CISPGYEQFF,TGCATCTCCCCGGGTTATGAGCAGTTCTTC
NA,NA,TRBJ2-2,TRBV19,CASSKGYSSGELFF,TGTGCCAGTAGTAAGGGGTATTCCTCCGGGGAGCTGTTTTTT
NA,TRBD1,TRBJ2-1,TRBV19,CASGPQGALGQFF,TGTGCCAGTGGCCCACAGGGGGCTCTAGGGCAGTTCTTC